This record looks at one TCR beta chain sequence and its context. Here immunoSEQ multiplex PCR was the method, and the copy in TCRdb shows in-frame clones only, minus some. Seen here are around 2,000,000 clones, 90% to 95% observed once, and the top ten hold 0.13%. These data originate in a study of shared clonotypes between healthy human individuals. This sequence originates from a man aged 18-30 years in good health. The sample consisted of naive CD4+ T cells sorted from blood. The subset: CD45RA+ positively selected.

CDR3 sequence (DNA): TGTGCCAGCAGAGGGGGTGGAGACAATGAGCAGTTCTTC. This gives the protein CASRGGGDNEQFF. The chain couples TRBV6-5 to TRBJ2-1; D might be TRBD1 (6 bases). Trimming stripped 6 bases from V and 5 bases from J, with 11 bases between. This CDR3 comprises 13 residues. Germline values: CDR1 MNHEY, CDR2 SVGAGI.